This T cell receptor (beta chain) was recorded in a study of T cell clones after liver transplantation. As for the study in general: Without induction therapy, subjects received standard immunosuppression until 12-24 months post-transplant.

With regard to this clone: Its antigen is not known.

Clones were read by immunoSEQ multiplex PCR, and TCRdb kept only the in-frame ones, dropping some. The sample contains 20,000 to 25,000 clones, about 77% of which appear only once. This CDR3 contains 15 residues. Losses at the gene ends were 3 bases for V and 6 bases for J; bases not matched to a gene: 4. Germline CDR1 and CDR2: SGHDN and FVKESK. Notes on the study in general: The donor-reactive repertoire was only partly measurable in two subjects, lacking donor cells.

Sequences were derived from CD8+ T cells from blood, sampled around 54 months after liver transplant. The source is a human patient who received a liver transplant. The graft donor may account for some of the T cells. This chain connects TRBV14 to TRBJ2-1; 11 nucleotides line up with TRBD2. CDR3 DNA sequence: TGTGCCAGCAGCCAGGGGACTAGCGGTGGCAATGAGCAGTTCTTC. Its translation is CASSQGTSGGNEQFF.